Following are 15 T cell receptor beta chains from one sample sequenced in a study of radiotherapy plus CTLA-4 blockade in lung cancer. This table comes from immunoSEQ multiplex PCR, and its TCRdb copy is limited to in-frame clones, with some not included. This repertoire shows some 43,000 clones, more than 75% found once; its top ten account for about 3.6%. The material was peripheral blood, obtained from a patient treated with radiotherapy plus ipilimumab. All receptors derive from a human donor with non-small cell lung cancer who had stable disease on radiotherapy plus ipilimumab.

The rearrangement joins TRBV21-1 to TRBJ2-3; the table's D call of TRBD2 was not tested on the DNA. TRBV21-1 is termed a pseudogene. This CDR3 comprises 17 residues. CDR3 nucleotide sequence: TGTGCCAGCAGCAAGGCCGGGACTAGCGGGAACACAGATACGCAGTATTTT. Translated, it gives CASSKAGTSGNTDTQYF.

V and J are TRBV7-9 and TRBJ2-3; 11 nucleotides match TRBD2. CDR1 is SEHNR, CDR2 FQNEAQ, per germline (reference sequence). V dropped 4 bases and J dropped 1; count of bases not matched to a gene: 10. This CDR3 has 18 amino acids. CDR3 nucleotides: TGTGCCAGCAGCTCCTTAGCGGGAGGGCCCAGTGGCACAGATACGCAGTATTTT. It is translated as CASSSLAGGPSGTDTQYF.

This clone was detected only once. The chain employs TRBV7-9 and TRBJ2-3; 11 bases map to TRBD2. The CDR3 sequence is 17 residues long. Germline V gene lookup returns CDR1 SEHNR and CDR2 FQNEAQ (reference sequence). V was pared by 2 bases and J by 3 bases, with 7 bases of the junction left unmatched. CDR3 residues: CASSLCLAGGPTDTQYF. In nucleotides, the CDR3 is TGTGCCAGCAGCTTATGCTTAGCGGGAGGGCCAACAGATACGCAGTATTTT. Filled out from reference TRBV7-9 and TRBJ2-3, the complete variable domain reads DTGVSQNPRHKITKRGQNVTFRCDPISEHNRLYWYRQTLGQGPEFLTYFQNEAQLEKSRLLSDRFSAERPKGSFSTLEIQRTEQGDSAMYLCASSLCLAGGPTDTQYFGPGTRLTVL.

V and J are TRBV13 and TRBJ2-1; the D gene is possibly TRBD2 (6 bases). This CDR3 has 14 residues. Germline-derived CDR1 and CDR2 are PRHDT and FYEKMQ (reference sequence). The V and J ends lost 3 bases and 5 bases respectively, with 11 bases between them. CDR3 amino acids: CASSFPGLNNEQFF. The CDR3 DNA reads TGTGCCAGCAGCTTTCCGGGACTCAACAATGAGCAGTTCTTC.

The chain uses TRBV6-1 and TRBJ2-7, with 7 bases aligning to TRBD1. There are 14 residues in the CDR3. In germline, CDR1 is MNHNS, CDR2 SASEGT. V dropped 6 bases and J dropped 3; count of bases not matched to a gene: 8. CDR3 region: CASRRTGPDYEQYF. The CDR3 bases are TGTGCCAGCAGGAGGACAGGCCCGGACTACGAGCAGTACTTC.

The V gene is TRBV6-5, the J gene TRBJ1-2; TRBD1 aligns across 8 bases. Germline trimming cut 5 bases from V and 7 bases from J; bases unmatched to any gene: 9. Germline V gene data show CDR1 as MNHEY and CDR2 as SVGAGI. The CDR3 spans 14 residues. CDR3 DNA sequence: TGTGCCAGCAGTAAAGGACAGGGAATCAGTGGCTACACCTTC. As protein: CASSKGQGISGYTF.

This chain uses TRBV2 with TRBJ2-5; 13 bases align to TRBD2. From germline, CDR1 is SNHLY and CDR2 FYNNEI. The CDR3 has 15 amino acids. With V trimmed by 6 bases and J by 5 bases, 6 bases remained unmatched. Written as DNA, the CDR3 is TGTGCCAGCAGCCCGCGGACTAGCGGGAGTGAGACCCAGTACTTC. It translates to CASSPRTSGSETQYF.

J is TRBJ1-1 and V is TRBV28, with D possibly being TRBD1 (5 bases). Germline loops: CDR1 MDHEN, CDR2 SYDVKM. This CDR3 comprises 15 residues. V was cut by 5 bases and J by 0 bases, with 13 bases left in between. The CDR3 DNA follows: TGTGCCAGCAGTACCACGTGGGGCATGAACACTGAAGCTTTCTTT. It encodes CASSTTWGMNTEAFF.

Turning to this clone: Germline and junction disagree at one end, which may indicate a read error. The V and J genes are TRBV5-1 and TRBJ2-5; tentatively, D is TRBD2 (5 bases). Germline loops: CDR1 SGHRS, CDR2 YFSETQ. The CDR3 runs to 15 residues. CDR3 sequence: CASSLGLALQDTQYF. Written as DNA, the CDR3 is TGCGCCAGCAGCTTGGGGCTAGCCCTCCAAGATACCCAGTACTTC.

V usage is TRBV27 and J usage is TRBJ1-2; 7 bases match TRBD1. The CDR3 consists of 13 residues. With 2 bases clipped from V and 5 bases from J, the junction kept 2 bases outside the gene matches. The V gene's germline CDR1 is MNHEY and CDR2 SMNVEV (reference sequence). CDR3 DNA sequence: TGTGCCAGCAGTTTAATACAGGGGTATGGCTACACCTTC. Its translation is CASSLIQGYGYTF.

The chain is built from TRBV6-1 and TRBJ2-2; 10 bases align to TRBD1. J was trimmed by 5 bases and V by 3 bases; bases with no gene match: 6. CDR3 length equals 16 residues. Germline V gene data show CDR1 as MNHNS and CDR2 as SASEGT. CDR3 amino acids: CASSDRDRGYTGELFF. The CDR3 bases are TGTGCCAGCAGTGATCGGGACAGGGGATATACCGGGGAGCTGTTTTTT.

This clone has a handful of counts. This chain uses TRBV10-3 with TRBJ2-2; the match to TRBD2 covers 14 bases. This CDR3 has 18 amino acids. V shed 8 bases and J 0 bases; nucleotides not matched to a gene: 8. CDR1 is ENHRY and CDR2 is SYGVKD in the germline V gene. The CDR3 protein is CAIGAMGLAGANTGELFF. CDR3 nucleotides: TGTGCCATCGGTGCTATGGGACTAGCGGGGGCGAACACCGGGGAGCTGTTTTTT.

The chain employs TRBV18 and TRBJ2-1; D is ambiguous. This CDR3 is built from 15 residues. Between the trimmed V and J ends, which lost 0 bases and 3 bases, there was a span of 9 bases. Per germline, CDR1 KGHSH and CDR2 LQKENI. The chain's CDR3 is CASSPPAPSYNEQFF. The CDR3 nucleotides are TGTGCCAGCTCACCACCAGCTCCTAGCTACAATGAGCAGTTCTTC. The full variable domain, in which reference TRBV18 and TRBJ2-1 provide the parts outside the CDR3, is NAGVMQNPRHLVRRRGQEARLRCSPMKGHSHVYWYRQLPEEGLKFMVYLQKENIIDESGMPKERFSAEFPKEGPSILRIQQVVRGDSAAYFCASSPPAPSYNEQFFGPGTRLTVL.

This sequence joins TRBV30 and TRBJ2-1; 9 nucleotides match TRBD2. J was trimmed by 6 bases and V by 2 bases; bases with no gene match: 23. This CDR3 spans 20 amino acids. Germline CDR1 reads GTSNPN; CDR2 reads SVGIG (reference sequence). CDR3 sequence: CAWSRYPRTGTSLGGNEQFF. For the CDR3, the DNA is TGTGCCTGGAGTCGCTACCCTCGAACCGGGACTAGCCTAGGGGGCAATGAGCAGTTCTTC.

This clone was found once. The chain links TRBV18 to TRBJ1-3, with D uncertain. The CDR3 is 17 residues long. Trimming pared 3 bases from V and 0 bases from J, leaving 15 bases between. The germline V gene has CDR1 KGHSH and CDR2 LQKENI. The CDR3 sequence is CASSPRSAENSGNTIYF. The CDR3, as DNA: TGTGCCAGCTCACCGAGGTCAGCTGAGAACTCTGGAAACACCATATATTTT.